Each of the 8 T cell receptor beta chains below was sequenced from the same sample in a study of T-cell memory formation after mild COVID-19. Using its own MiXCR run on the 5' RACE reads, TCRdb lists one record per CDR3 protein. The sample carries roughly 310,000 distinct CDR3 sequences, approximately 15% recorded once. Sequencing was carried out using PBMCs or a T cell subset sorted from them (not recorded which). Receptors were obtained from a man aged 18 to 35 who had mild COVID-19 (a few samples of this study predate the infection). Cell type and time point are not known.

This clonotype was seen more than once but under ten times. The chain couples TRBV15 to TRBJ2-2, with 7 bases aligning to TRBD1. The CDR3 totals 13 residues. CDR1 is LNHNV and CDR2 is YYDKDF in the germline V gene (reference sequence). The V gene end was trimmed by 8 bases and the J gene end by 7 bases; junction bases not matched to a gene: 7. The CDR3 DNA reads as TGTGCCACCTCGGACAGGTCGGGCGGGGAGCTGTTTTTT. Amino acids: CATSDRSGGELFF. Drawing the rest from reference TRBV15 and TRBJ2-2, the complete variable domain is DAMVIQNPRYQVTQFGKPVTLSCSQTLNHNVMYWYQQKSSQAPKLLFHYYDKDFNNEADTPDNFQSRRPNTSFCFLDIRSPGLGDTAMYLCATSDRSGGELFFGEGSRLTVL.

The chain carries TRBV7-8 and TRBJ1-5; D remains unclear. This CDR3 is built from 13 residues. The germline V gene has CDR1 SGHVS and CDR2 FQNEAQ. Trimming pared 1 base from V and 3 bases from J, leaving 4 bases between. This CDR3 is CASSLEVNQPQHF. The CDR3 coding sequence is TGTGCCAGCAGCTTAGAGGTCAATCAGCCCCAGCATTTT.

The chain uses TRBV4-3 and TRBJ2-3, with 8 positions matching TRBD2. Trimming removed 1 base from V and 7 bases from J; junction bases left unmatched: 10. This CDR3 comprises 16 residues. Germline loops: CDR1 LGHNA, CDR2 YSLEER. DNA for the CDR3: TGCGCCAGCAGCCAAGTTGCCGCGGGGGGACCTAATACGCAGTATTTT. It translates to CASSQVAAGGPNTQYF.

This clonotype was detected only a few times. The V gene is TRBV5-1, the J gene TRBJ2-2; 11 bases line up with TRBD2. Per germline, CDR1 SGHRS and CDR2 YFSETQ. The CDR3 length is 14 residues. The trim removed 5 bases at V and 7 bases at J, leaving 4 bases unmatched. This CDR3 is CASRLAGVNGELFF. CDR3 coding DNA: TGCGCCAGCAGACTAGCGGGGGTCAACGGGGAGCTGTTTTTT.

The chain uses TRBV7-3 and TRBJ2-3, with D possibly matching TRBD2 (6 bases). Germline V CDR1 and CDR2: SGHTA, FQGTGA. The CDR3 totals 15 residues. Trimming removed 5 bases at V and 0 bases at J, with 12 bases between. The CDR3, as DNA: TGTGCCAGCAGCCCTGGGGGGTGGAGCACAGATACGCAGTATTTT. Translation gives CASSPGGWSTDTQYF.

The chain carries TRBV5-6 and TRBJ2-7; 10 nucleotides agree with TRBD2. J was trimmed by 5 bases and V by 3 bases; bases with no gene match: 14. In germline, CDR1 is SGHDT, CDR2 YYEEEE. CDR3 size: 17 residues. The CDR3 nucleotides read TGTGCCAGCAGCTCGGAACTAGCGGGGTTATCCCGGGACGAGCAGTACGTC. As protein: CASSSELAGLSRDEQYV.

The chain carries TRBV20-1 and TRBJ2-7, with D possibly matching TRBD2 (5 bases). CDR1 is DFQATT, CDR2 SNEGSKA, per germline (reference sequence). The CDR3 extends over 11 amino acids. The V and J ends lost 6 bases and 7 bases respectively, with 13 bases between them. CDR3 nucleotides: TGCAGTGCCAGGACTGGGAGTGAGCAGTACTTC. Encoded protein: CSARTGSEQYF.

This clonotype was observed a few times. The rearrangement joins TRBV12-3 or TRBV12-4 to TRBJ2-7; D remains unclear. The length of the CDR3 is 12 residues. The V gene lost 6 bases and the J gene lost 7 bases, with 13 bases spanning the gap. DNA of the CDR3: TGTGCCAGCAGCCCGATCCCGATGGAGCAGTACTTC. Translating it yields CASSPIPMEQYF.